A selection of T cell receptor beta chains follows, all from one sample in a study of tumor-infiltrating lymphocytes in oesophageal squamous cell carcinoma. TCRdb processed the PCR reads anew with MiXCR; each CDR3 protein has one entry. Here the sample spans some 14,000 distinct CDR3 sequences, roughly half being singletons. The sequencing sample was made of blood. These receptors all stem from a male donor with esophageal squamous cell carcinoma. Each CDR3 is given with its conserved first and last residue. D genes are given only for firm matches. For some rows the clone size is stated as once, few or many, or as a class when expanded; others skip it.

CASSYGVLRETQYF | TGTGCCAGCAGTTACGGGGTCCTGAGGGAGACCCAGTACTTC | 14 | TRBJ2-5 | TRBV6-6 | - | -
CASSERGLGGRDQETQYF | TGTGCCAGCAGCGAACGGGGGCTCGGGGGCCGTGACCAAGAGACCCAGTACTTC | 18 | TRBJ2-5 | TRBV5-6 | - | -
CASSGVGGAITDTQYF | TGCGCCAGCAGTGGTGTTGGAGGGGCGATCACAGATACGCAGTATTTT | 16 | TRBJ2-3 | TRBV10-1 | - | -
CASSRLAGVLRDNEQFF | TGTGCCAGCAGCCGACTAGCGGGAGTACTTAGGGACAATGAGCAGTTCTTC | 17 | TRBJ2-1 | TRBV12-3/TRBV12-4 | - | TRBD2
CASSLSAHRAYGYTF | TGTGCCAGCAGCTTATCGGCCCACAGGGCTTATGGCTACACCTTC | 15 | TRBJ1-2 | TRBV7-2 | medium-sized | -
CASRRTGVGEQYF | TGTGCCAGCAGACGGACAGGGGTGGGCGAGCAGTACTTC | 13 | TRBJ2-7 | TRBV28 | many | TRBD1
CSASSPGLAAYNEQFF | TGCAGTGCTAGTTCCCCGGGACTAGCGGCCTACAATGAGCAGTTCTTC | 16 | TRBJ2-1 | TRBV20-1 | many | TRBD2
CASSPPGTDSTDTQYF | TGTGCCAGCAGCCCCCCCGGGACAGACAGCACAGATACGCAGTACTTC | 16 | TRBJ2-4 | TRBV7-1 | - | TRBD1
CASSEQNGLAKNIQYF | TGTGCCAGCAGTGAACAGAATGGTCTAGCCAAAAACATTCAGTACTTC | 16 | TRBJ2-4 | TRBV6-1 | few | -
CASSQLAGSSYEQYF | TGTGCCAGCAGCCAACTAGCGGGGAGCTCCTACGAGCAGTACTTC | 15 | TRBJ2-7 | TRBV7-6 | - | TRBD2
CASSSRGMGTGELFF | TGTGCCAGCAGCTCCAGGGGTATGGGCACCGGGGAGCTGTTTTTT | 15 | TRBJ2-2 | TRBV7-2 | once | -
CASSLLDEQFF | TGTGCCAGCAGTTTATTGGATGAGCAGTTCTTC | 11 | TRBJ2-1 | TRBV28 | - | -
CASSLWVGQPQHF | TGTGCTAGCAGCTTATGGGTGGGTCAGCCCCAGCATTTT | 13 | TRBJ1-5 | TRBV7-7 | medium-sized | -
CASSRTGGSSYEQYF | TGTGCCAGCAGCCGAACAGGGGGTTCCTCCTACGAGCAGTACTTC | 15 | TRBJ2-7 | TRBV7-2 | few | TRBD1
CASSVGAGIPSYEQYF | TGTGCCAGCAGCGTAGGAGCGGGAATTCCCTCCTACGAGCAGTACTTC | 16 | TRBJ2-7 | TRBV7-2 | - | TRBD2
CASSPYTILGGYTF | TGTGCCAGCAGCCCCTATACAATCCTGGGGGGCTACACCTTC | 14 | TRBJ1-2 | TRBV7-4 | - | -
CATSRDGFSRAANQPQHF | TGTGCCACCAGCAGAGATGGTTTCTCTAGGGCGGCTAATCAGCCCCAGCATTTT | 18 | TRBJ1-5 | TRBV15 | - | -
CISVPEAKQRDVGTYEQYF | - | 19 | TRBJ2-5 | TRBV7-5 | - | -
CASSLGGTRSTDTQYF | TGTGCCAGCAGCTTGGGGGGGACAAGGAGCACAGATACGCAGTATTTT | 16 | TRBJ2-3 | TRBV5-3 | - | -
CASSDSQGAGGYTF | TGTGCCAGCAGTGATTCACAGGGGGCGGGTGGCTACACCTTC | 14 | TRBJ1-2 | TRBV6-1 | - | TRBD1
CASRDRGRNEKLFF | TGTGCCAGCAGGGACAGGGGGCGCAATGAAAAACTGTTTTTT | 14 | TRBJ1-4 | TRBV5-6 | - | TRBD1
CATSRDGGNQPQHF | TGTGCCACCAGCAGAGATGGGGGCAATCAGCCCCAGCATTTT | 14 | TRBJ1-5 | TRBV15 | - | -
CASSNTYTGELFF | TGTGCCAGCAGCAACACCTACACCGGGGAGCTGTTTTTT | 13 | TRBJ2-2 | TRBV7-3 | - | -
CSASRGGRAGNEQFF | TGCAGTGCTAGCCGGGGCGGGAGGGCAGGAAATGAGCAGTTCTTC | 15 | TRBJ2-1 | TRBV20-1 | few | TRBD2
CASSPETSGYEQYF | TGTGCCAGCAGCCCCGAGACTAGCGGCTACGAGCAGTACTTC | 14 | TRBJ2-7 | TRBV12-3/TRBV12-4 | - | TRBD2